This T cell receptor (beta chain) was found in a study of cytomegalovirus exposure and HLA in healthy donors. As for the study in general: Of all 360 or so donors who were genotyped, roughly 81% belonged to the Caucasian-associated ancestry cluster.

Findings and limits, study-wide: In a later analysis, across HLA loci, associated TCR counts were highest for DRB1, lowest for HLA-C. Associated with HLA alleles at 0.05 false discovery rate in a later analysis were approximately 17,000 TCR beta sequences. 87-base-pair reads could not separate some V segments, including TRBV6-2 and TRBV6-3.

Concerning this clone: Its antigen remains unidentified.

PCR used 60 Vbeta primers and 13 Jbeta primers. Produced via immunoSEQ multiplex PCR; TCRdb's table is partial and in-frame only. The sample lists 100,000 or so clones, roughly 15% occurring once. V gave up 0 bases and J gave up 4 bases; unmatched junction bases: 10. Germline-derived CDR1 and CDR2 are LGHNA and YNFKEQ. CDR3 length equals 18 residues. This chain links TRBV4-2 with TRBJ2-1; 9 bases match TRBD2. Sequencing used PBMCs. The sequence came from a female donor in good health and CMV-seronegative. The CDR3 is CASSQEIAAGGLYNEQFF. CDR3 in DNA: TGTGCCAGCAGCCAAGAAATTGCAGCGGGAGGATTGTACAATGAGCAGTTCTTC.